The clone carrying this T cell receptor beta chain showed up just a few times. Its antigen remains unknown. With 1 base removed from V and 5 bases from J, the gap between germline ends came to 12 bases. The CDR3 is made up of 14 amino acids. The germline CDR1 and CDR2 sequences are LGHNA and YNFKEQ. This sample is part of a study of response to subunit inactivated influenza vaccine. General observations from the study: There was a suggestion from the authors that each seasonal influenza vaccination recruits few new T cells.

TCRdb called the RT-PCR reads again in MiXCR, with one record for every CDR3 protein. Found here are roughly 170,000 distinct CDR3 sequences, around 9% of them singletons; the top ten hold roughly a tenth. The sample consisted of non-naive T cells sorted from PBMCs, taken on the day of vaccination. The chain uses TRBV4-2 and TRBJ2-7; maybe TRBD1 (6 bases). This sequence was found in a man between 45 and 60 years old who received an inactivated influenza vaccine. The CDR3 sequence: CASSQVGAGDEQYF. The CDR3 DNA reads TGTGCCAGCAGCCAAGTTGGCGCAGGGGACGAGCAGTACTTC.